A selection of T cell receptor beta chains follows, all from one sample in a study of human T cells and chemical hapten exposure. TCRdb reprocessed the RACE reads with MiXCR, giving one entry per CDR3 protein. The table lists fewer than 500,000 distinct CDR3 sequences, roughly 4.8% of them singletons. Sequences were derived from whole blood, sampled in connection with sensitization to the hapten diphenylcyclopropenone (DPC). The receptors here all came from a woman aged 50 to 60 with alopecia areata. Some clones in this sample may be carry-over from other donors' samples. The CDR3 runs from the conserved cysteine through the conserved F or W. The D gene is left open where the match is weak. Clone size is stated in some rows and not others, as once, few, many or a class when expanded.

clone size	V gene	J gene	D gene	CDR3 protein	CDR3 DNA
-	TRBV4-3	TRBJ1-2	TRBD1	CASSQASTGRGGGYTF	TGCGCCAGCAGCCAGGCTTCGACAGGGAGGGGAGGCGGCTACACCTTC
many	TRBV7-2	TRBJ1-4	TRBD1	CASSMLRDSYEKLFF	TGTGCCAGCAGCATGCTCCGGGACAGCTATGAAAAACTGTTTTTT
few	TRBV28	TRBJ1-1	-	CASRGAVDMNTEAFF	TGTGCCAGCCGGGGGGCAGTTGATATGAACACTGAAGCTTTCTTT
few	TRBV3-1	TRBJ2-3	-	CASSPSGETDTQYF	TGTGCCAGCAGCCCGTCAGGGGAGACAGATACGCAGTATTTT
-	TRBV19	TRBJ2-3	TRBD2	CATQLGGGGTDTQYF	TGTGCCACCCAACTAGGCGGGGGTGGCACAGATACGCAGTATTTT
-	TRBV12-3/TRBV12-4	TRBJ1-5	-	CASSPQSGASAHF	TGTGCCAGCAGCCCTCAGAGTGGAGCGTCGGCGCATTTT
many	TRBV6-1	TRBJ2-3	TRBD1	CASGRDRGSTDTQYF	TGTGCCAGCGGGCGGGACAGGGGAAGCACAGATACGCAGTATTTT
many	TRBV19	TRBJ2-1	-	CASSIRHSSYNEQFF	TGTGCCAGTAGTATAAGGCATAGCTCCTACAATGAGCAGTTCTTC
-	TRBV7-2	TRBJ2-7	TRBD2	CASTYWGGTSEQYF	TGTGCCAGCACCTACTGGGGGGGGACGAGCGAGCAGTACTTC
many	TRBV6-6	TRBJ1-4	-	CASTTGNNEKLFF	TGTGCCAGCACCACAGGGAACAATGAAAAACTGTTTTTT
many	TRBV12-3/TRBV12-4	TRBJ1-4	-	CASSPTGGVGEKLFF	TGTGCCAGCAGCCCCACAGGAGGGGTGGGTGAAAAACTGTTTTTT
-	TRBV20-1	TRBJ2-7	TRBD2	CSARAGLAGYEQYF	TGCAGTGCTAGGGCGGGACTAGCGGGCTACGAGCAGTACTTC
-	TRBV20-1	TRBJ1-5	TRBD1	CSAQVGQGNQPQHF	TGCAGTGCGCAGGTCGGACAGGGCAATCAGCCCCAGCATTTT
many	TRBV7-9	TRBJ2-6	-	CASNLGGRSRSSSGANVLTF	TGTGCCAGCAACCTAGGAGGAAGGTCCAGGTCAAGTTCTGGGGCCAACGTCCTGACTTTC
many	TRBV19	TRBJ2-1	-	CASSIDASSYNEQFF	TGTGCCAGTAGTATAGACGCCAGCTCCTACAATGAGCAGTTCTTC
few	TRBV11-2	TRBJ2-1	-	CASSLKQDQFF	TGTGCCAGCAGCTTAAAACAGGATCAGTTCTTC
many	TRBV20-1	TRBJ1-5	-	CSARGWDSNQPQHF	TGCAGTGCTAGGGGCTGGGATAGCAATCAGCCCCAGCATTTT
many	TRBV7-9	TRBJ1-5	-	CASSYEKEPQHF	TGTGCCAGCAGCTATGAGAAGGAGCCCCAGCATTTT
many	TRBV2	TRBJ2-4	-	CASEGNRGNIQYF	TGTGCCAGCGAGGGAAATAGGGGGAACATTCAGTACTTC
few	TRBV5-6	TRBJ2-3	TRBD1	CASSAGDSHSDTQYF	TGTGCCAGCAGCGCCGGGGACAGTCATTCGGATACGCAGTATTTT
few	TRBV6-1	TRBJ2-1	TRBD2	CASRAGLAGGYEQFF	TGTGCCAGCAGAGCGGGACTAGCGGGAGGGTATGAGCAGTTCTTC
-	TRBV6-2/TRBV6-3	TRBJ2-7	-	CASITGPTRYEQYF	TGTGCCAGCATAACGGGACCCACCCGCTACGAGCAGTACTTC
few	TRBV6-6	TRBJ2-7	-	CASSHRPGEQYF	TGTGCCAGCAGCCACCGACCCGGCGAGCAGTACTTC
many	TRBV4-1	TRBJ2-6	-	CASSLAGAGANVLTF	TGCGCCAGCAGCCTCGCCGGGGCTGGGGCCAACGTCCTGACTTTC
many	TRBV24-1	TRBJ2-2	-	CATRGATGELFF	TGTGCCACCCGGGGGGCCACCGGGGAGCTGTTTTTT
few	TRBV10-2	TRBJ2-7	-	CASKWEPSPSYEQYF	TGCGCCAGCAAATGGGAACCCAGCCCCTCCTACGAGCAGTACTTC
many	TRBV28	TRBJ1-5	-	CARSRGDNQPQHF	TGTGCCCGCTCCCGGGGCGATAATCAGCCCCAGCATTTT
many	TRBV4-1	TRBJ2-2	-	CASSMMNTGELFF	TGCGCCAGCAGCATGATGAACACCGGGGAGCTGTTTTTT
-	TRBV24-1	TRBJ2-3	-	CATSEPYTDTQYF	TGTGCCACCAGTGAGCCCTACACAGATACGCAGTATTTT
many	TRBV13	TRBJ2-4	-	CASSLSRDTKNIQYF	TGTGCCAGCAGCTTAAGCCGGGACACCAAAAACATTCAGTACTTC
many	TRBV7-9	TRBJ1-1	TRBD1	CASSITRGQGTEAFF	TGTGCCAGCAGCATCACCAGGGGGCAGGGCACTGAAGCTTTCTTT
few	TRBV28	TRBJ2-3	TRBD1	CASSFRGQTADTQYF	TGTGCCAGCAGTTTTCGGGGACAGACGGCAGATACGCAGTATTTT
many	TRBV7-2	TRBJ1-4	-	CASSLHRGPGEKLFF	TGTGCCAGCAGCTTACACCGGGGCCCAGGGGAAAAACTGTTTTTT
many	TRBV11-2	TRBJ2-2	-	CASSLVQWNTGELFF	TGTGCCAGCAGCTTAGTACAGTGGAACACCGGGGAGCTGTTTTTT
few	TRBV6-2/TRBV6-3	TRBJ2-7	-	CASSPAGSGSYEQYF	TGTGCCAGCAGCCCGGCCGGCTCCGGTTCTTACGAGCAGTACTTC
many	TRBV27	TRBJ2-1	TRBD2	CASWDAGGKGVEQFF	TGTGCCAGCTGGGATGCGGGGGGTAAGGGAGTGGAGCAGTTCTTC
many	TRBV6-1	TRBJ2-6	-	CASSENPGPLRANVLTF	TGTGCCAGCAGTGAGAATCCTGGGCCCTTACGGGCCAACGTCCTGACTTTC
-	TRBV20-1	TRBJ2-5	TRBD2	CSARLLAGVQETQYF	TGCAGTGCTAGGTTGTTAGCGGGAGTTCAAGAGACCCAGTACTTC
many	TRBV27	TRBJ1-1	-	CASRSQGTTEAFF	TGTGCCAGCAGGAGTCAGGGGACCACTGAAGCTTTCTTT
-	TRBV19	TRBJ2-1	TRBD2	CASSIVTSDEQFF	TGTGCCAGTAGTATTGTTACTAGCGATGAGCAGTTCTTC
many	TRBV14	TRBJ1-4	TRBD1	CASSRQGANEKLFF	TGTGCCAGCAGTCGACAGGGGGCTAATGAAAAACTGTTTTTT
many	TRBV7-2	TRBJ2-7	TRBD2	CASSLDRLAGYEQYF	TGTGCCAGCAGCTTAGACCGGCTAGCGGGCTACGAGCAGTACTTC
-	TRBV7-9	TRBJ1-1	-	CASSLGPEKRGAFF	TGTGCCAGCAGCTTAGGCCCCGAGAAACGGGGAGCTTTCTTT
-	TRBV28	TRBJ2-7	-	CASSSLAHEQYF	TGTGCCAGCAGTTCCCTAGCTCACGAGCAGTACTTC
few	TRBV12-3/TRBV12-4	TRBJ2-7	-	CARNYGEAQYF	TGTGCCAGGAACTACGGGGAGGCGCAGTACTTC
many	TRBV6-6	TRBJ1-5	TRBD1	CASSYSRAGGYQPQHF	TGTGCCAGCAGTTACTCCAGGGCAGGGGGTTATCAGCCCCAGCATTTT
many	TRBV29-1	TRBJ2-4	-	CSAWPVAKNIQYF	TGCAGCGCGTGGCCGGTAGCCAAAAACATTCAGTACTTC
many	TRBV4-2	TRBJ2-6	-	CASSQPGGSGANVLTF	TGTGCCAGCAGCCAGCCGGGTGGCTCTGGGGCCAACGTCCTGACTTTC
-	TRBV13	TRBJ2-3	-	CASSLGSRDTQYF	TGTGCCAGCAGCTTAGGATCCCGAGATACGCAGTATTTT